These 8 T cell receptor beta chains share one sample of origin, sequenced in a study of radiotherapy plus CTLA-4 blockade in lung cancer. Assay used: immunoSEQ multiplex PCR; TCRdb lists only in-frame clones, some missing. The sample gives about 87,000 clones, more than 85% of which show up once; approximately 15% is in the top ten. This sample comprised peripheral blood, obtained from a patient treated with radiotherapy plus ipilimumab. These receptors were obtained from a human donor with non-small cell lung cancer that progressed on radiotherapy plus ipilimumab.

The chain combines TRBV6-1 with TRBJ1-1; tentative D call: TRBD1 (5 bases). The CDR3 is made up of 14 amino acids. V was cut by 7 bases and J by 2 bases, with 14 bases left in between. The germline V gene has CDR1 MNHNS and CDR2 SASEGT. DNA of the CDR3: TGTGCCAGCACCCGGGACGGATCAAACACTGAAGCTTTCTTT. Amino acid sequence: CASTRDGSNTEAFF.

This rearrangement joins TRBV4-1 to TRBJ2-3; 7 bases line up with TRBD2. The CDR3 is 16 amino acids. Losses at the gene ends were 4 bases for V and 2 bases for J; bases not matched to a gene: 9. CDR1 is MGHRA and CDR2 is YSYEKL in the germline V gene. CDR3 residues: CASSPTLAELTDTQYF. The CDR3 DNA reads TGCGCCAGCAGCCCTACCCTAGCGGAGCTCACAGATACGCAGTATTTT.

The V and J genes are TRBV11-1 and TRBJ1-1; D gene uncertain. The CDR3 is 13 amino acids. Germline V CDR1 and CDR2: SGHAT, FQDESV (reference sequence). Trimming took off 5 bases at V and 6 bases at J, with 13 bases between the two ends. The CDR3: CASSERLEAEAFF. For the CDR3, the DNA is TGTGCCAGCAGCGAACGATTAGAGGCTGAAGCTTTCTTT.

This chain joins TRBV19 and TRBJ2-7; D is possibly TRBD1 or TRBD2 (5 bases each). Germline V lookup: CDR1 LNHDA, CDR2 SQIVND (reference sequence). The V end was cut by 6 bases, the J end by 0 bases, with 12 bases between. The CDR3 is 14 amino acids. The DNA of the CDR3 is TGTGCCAGTAGCGGGGACGGTAACTCCTACGAGCAGTACTTC. Amino acid sequence: CASSGDGNSYEQYF.

The genes are TRBV11-2 and TRBJ2-7, with 7 bases lining up with TRBD1. The CDR3 is 16 residues long. Germline V gives CDR1 SGHAT, CDR2 FQNNGV. V shed 0 bases, J shed 3 bases, and the junction held 8 bases outside the gene matches. CDR3 nucleotides: TGTGCCAGCAGCTTAGATCTGGGCAGGGGGAACTACGAGCAGTACTTC. Its translation is CASSLDLGRGNYEQYF.

The CDR3 is CASSPGEGGQPQHF. DNA for the CDR3: TGCGCCAGCAGCCCCGGAGAGGGAGGTCAGCCCCAGCATTTT. J is TRBJ1-5 and V is TRBV5-1, with D hard to call. The length of the CDR3 is 14 residues. Germline V gene lookup returns CDR1 SGHRS and CDR2 YFSETQ. The germline V and J ends were trimmed by 4 bases and 6 bases, with 14 bases remaining between them.

The genes are TRBV5-4 and TRBJ1-2; D uncertain. This CDR3 comprises 15 residues. The germline gives CDR1 SGHNT, CDR2 YYREEE (reference sequence). V was cut by 0 bases and J by 4 bases, with 13 bases left in between. This CDR3 is CASSLGGGLGYGYTF. The CDR3, as DNA: TGTGCCAGCAGCTTGGGAGGAGGGTTGGGCTATGGCTACACCTTC.

CDR3 amino acids: CASSHGDRGSYNEQFF. The CDR3 nucleotides read TGCGCCAGCAGCCATGGAGACAGGGGGTCCTACAATGAGCAGTTCTTC. The chain uses TRBV5-1 and TRBJ2-1, with 9 nucleotides matching TRBD1. This CDR3 spans 16 amino acids. CDR1 is SGHRS and CDR2 is YFSETQ in the germline V gene. V was pared by 4 bases and J by 1 base, with 6 bases of the junction left unmatched.